This section outlines one TCR beta chain sequence together with its context. This entry is derived from a study of blood T cell repertoires in COVID-19. Looking at the study overall: The study drew acute and convalescent COVID-19 samples from the United States, Italy and Spain. Sources were T cells, B-cell-depleted T cells, or PBMCs; the material itself was cDNA or gDNA.

Original data processing: Cell counts per sample came from amplifying reference gene primers. Profiling relied on immunoSEQ multiplex PCR, and the TCRdb table lists in-frame clones only, not all of them. That table gives V, J and clone size, and the DNA gave D and trimming. The sample includes around 250,000 clones, about 90% of them seen just once. V gave up 5 bases and J gave up 10 bases, with 19 bases separating them. The CDR3 extends over 14 amino acids. Germline CDR1 is SGHKS and CDR2 is YYEKEE (reference sequence). Sequences were obtained from peripheral blood. The V gene is TRBV5-5, the J gene TRBJ2-1, with D possibly TRBD2 on 6 matching bases. The source of this sequence is a man aged 55 to 70 with acute or convalescent COVID-19. CDR3 sequence reads: CASRPSAVSREQFF. The CDR3, as DNA: TGTGCCAGCAGGCCTAGCGCTGTCTCCAGGGAGCAGTTCTTC.